Listed here is a single TCR beta chain. The identical CDR3 is also encoded by other nucleotide sequences in the sample. The record originates from a study of shared clonotypes between healthy human individuals. V was shortened by 3 bases and J by 7 bases, with 8 bases between the two germline ends. This CDR3 is built from 13 residues. Germline V gene sequence: CDR1 SGHRS, CDR2 YFSETQ. The protocol was immunoSEQ multiplex PCR, while the TCRdb copy is restricted to in-frame clones and leaves out a portion. The profile shows approximately 2.4 million clones, 95% of them singletons. What was sequenced was naive CD4+ T cells sorted from blood. Subset defined: CD45RA+ positively selected. The rearrangement joins TRBV5-1 to TRBJ1-6; no clear D gene. The source is a young man in good health. CDR3 loop: CASSSNPNSPLHF. CDR3 nucleotide sequence: TGCGCCAGCAGCTCCAATCCCAATTCACCCCTCCACTTT.